This T cell receptor (beta chain) was identified in a study of cytomegalovirus exposure and HLA in healthy donors. Study outcomes and limitations: Data from an earlier analysis indicated that most TCR beta V segments were productive either about 87% or about 30% of the time. Versus the roughly 670-donor mean, an Asian-associated ancestry cluster reportedly showed fewer N-insertions in a later analysis.

PCR primers comprised 60 Vbeta and 13 Jbeta primers. The assay was immunoSEQ multiplex PCR, and TCRdb's table has in-frame clones only and misses some. The sample holds more than 140,000 clones; under 70% are singletons and the top ten take less than 3.5%. Notes on this clone: What it binds is not known.

The clonotype was recovered from a woman aged 25 to 39 in good health and CMV-seropositive. The sample consisted of PBMCs.

CDR3 sequence: CAWSHSDTQYF. Here the CDR3 DNA reads TGTGCCTGGAGTCATTCAGATACGCAGTATTTT. The chain employs TRBV30 and TRBJ2-3; D call uncertain. This CDR3 region has 11 residues. Germline V gene data show CDR1 as GTSNPN and CDR2 as SVGIG (reference sequence). Trimming pared 2 bases from V and 4 bases from J, leaving 4 bases between.